The T cell receptor (beta chain) under discussion was sequenced for a study of blood T cell repertoires in COVID-19. Overall study: Spain, Italy and the United States supplied samples that represented acute and convalescent COVID-19. T cells, B-cell-depleted T cells, or PBMCs supplied cDNA or gDNA.

Germline values: CDR1 MDHEN, CDR2 SYDVKM. The CDR3 is made up of 13 amino acids. Trimming removed 2 bases from V and 3 bases from J, with 8 bases in between. Methods used by the authors: Amplified reference gene primers provided the basis for estimating nucleated cell counts. Here immunoSEQ multiplex PCR was the method, and the copy in TCRdb shows in-frame clones only, minus some. That table is the source of V, J and clone size, and D and trimming were worked out from the DNA. Among about 11,000 clones, around nine tenths were seen once, and the ten largest hold approximately 11%. Sequencing was done on a sample of peripheral blood. The chain uses TRBV28 and TRBJ2-7; a possible D gene is TRBD1 (5 bases). The TCR was taken from a human donor in a cohort sampled during active COVID-19. The CDR3 reads CASSLRGNYEQYF. For the CDR3, the DNA is TGTGCCAGCAGTTTAAGGGGAAACTACGAGCAGTACTTC.